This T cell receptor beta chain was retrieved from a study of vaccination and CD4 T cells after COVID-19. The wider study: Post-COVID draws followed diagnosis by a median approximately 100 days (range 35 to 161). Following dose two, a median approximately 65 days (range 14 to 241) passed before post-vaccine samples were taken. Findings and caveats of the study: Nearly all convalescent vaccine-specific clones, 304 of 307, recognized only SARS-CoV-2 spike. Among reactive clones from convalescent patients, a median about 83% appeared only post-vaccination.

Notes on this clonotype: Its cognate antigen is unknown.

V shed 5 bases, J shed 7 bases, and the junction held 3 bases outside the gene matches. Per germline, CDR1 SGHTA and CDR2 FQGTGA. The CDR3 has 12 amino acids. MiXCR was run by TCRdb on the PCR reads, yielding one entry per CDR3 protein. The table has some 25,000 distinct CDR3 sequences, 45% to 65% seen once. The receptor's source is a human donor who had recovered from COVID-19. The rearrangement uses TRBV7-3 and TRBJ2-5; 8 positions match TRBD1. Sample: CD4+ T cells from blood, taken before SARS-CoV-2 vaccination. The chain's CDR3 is CASSIQGGTQYF. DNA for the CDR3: TGTGCCAGCAGCATACAGGGGGGGACCCAGTACTTC.